This TCR beta chain was recorded in a study of cytomegalovirus exposure and HLA in healthy donors. Study-level information: In a later analysis, it was reported that the 110 or so validation repertoires had been produced on the same platform as the 666 repertoires belonging to the first cohort.

CDR1 is MNHEY, CDR2 SVGAGI, per germline. This CDR3 is 15 amino acids long. V lost 5 bases, J lost 4 bases, and 5 bases stayed unmatched. A remark on this clone: Its antigen is still unknown.

Measured with immunoSEQ multiplex PCR; TCRdb has only the in-frame clones, and not every one. This table has some 160,000 clones, 88% appearing once. Study results and caveats: Published work reported that the classifier diagnosed cytomegalovirus status with high specificity and sensitivity. Many donors shared some public TCRs, even though most TCR sequences were rare. The CMV antigen specificity of a few CMV-associated chains was confirmed through in vitro analysis.

The receptor comes from a man younger than 35 in good health and CMV-seronegative. The V gene is TRBV6-5, the J gene TRBJ1-6; 7 bases map to TRBD1. Material: PBMCs. The DNA for the CDR3 is TGTGCCAGCAGTCTCCGGGACAGTTATAATTCACCCCTCCACTTT. This encodes CASSLRDSYNSPLHF.